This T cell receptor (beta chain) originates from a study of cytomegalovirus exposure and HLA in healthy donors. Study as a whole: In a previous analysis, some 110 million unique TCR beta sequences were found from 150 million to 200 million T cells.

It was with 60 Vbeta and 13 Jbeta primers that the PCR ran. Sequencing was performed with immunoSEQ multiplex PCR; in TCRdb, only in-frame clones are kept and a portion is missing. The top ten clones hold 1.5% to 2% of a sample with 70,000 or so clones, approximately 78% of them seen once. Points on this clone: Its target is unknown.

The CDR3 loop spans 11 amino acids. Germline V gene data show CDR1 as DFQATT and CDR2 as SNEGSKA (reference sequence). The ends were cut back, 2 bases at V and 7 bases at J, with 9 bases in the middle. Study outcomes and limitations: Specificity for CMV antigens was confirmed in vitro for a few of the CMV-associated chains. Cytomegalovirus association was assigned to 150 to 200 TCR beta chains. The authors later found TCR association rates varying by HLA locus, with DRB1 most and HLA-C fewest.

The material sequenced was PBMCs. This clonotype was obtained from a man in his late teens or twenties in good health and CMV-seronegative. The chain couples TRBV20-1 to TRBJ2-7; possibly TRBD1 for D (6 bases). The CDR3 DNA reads TGCAGTGCTAGAACAGGGCGGGAGCAGTACTTC. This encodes CSARTGREQYF.